This T cell receptor beta chain was recorded in a study of blood T cell repertoires in COVID-19. Methods used by the authors: Nucleated cell number was recorded as an estimate derived from reference gene primer amplification. Generated by immunoSEQ multiplex PCR, the TCRdb table keeps only in-frame clones and is missing some. D and trimming come from the DNA, and the V and J calls and clone size come from that table. The repertoire holds hundreds of thousands of clones, with approximately 86% as singletons. Germline values: CDR1 SGDLS, CDR2 YYNGEE. CDR3 length: 18 residues. Trimming at V came to 3 bases and at J to 2 bases, leaving 7 bases not matched to a gene.

The sequenced sample was PBMCs or T cells enriched from blood (not recorded which). This TCR was sampled from an older woman who had recovered from COVID-19. The rearrangement joins TRBV9 to TRBJ2-2; 13 bases line up with TRBD2. DNA for the CDR3: TGTGCCAGCAGCGCGCCGGGACTAGCGGGGTTTAACACCGGGGAGCTGTTTTTT. Its translation: CASSAPGLAGFNTGELFF.